This entry concerns a single T cell receptor beta chain. The sample is drawn from a study of control samples from healthy donors and cancer patients. The CDR3 is 14 residues long. V lost 3 bases and J lost 3; bases outside the gene matches: 3. The germline V gene encodes CDR1 MGHRA and CDR2 YSYEKL. The data were produced by immunoSEQ multiplex PCR, yet TCRdb's version contains in-frame clones alone and is incomplete. The sample has 85,000 to 95,000 clones, approximately 90% seen once. The rearrangement uses TRBV4-1 and TRBJ1-2; 8 positions agree with TRBD1. The TCR was taken from a woman aged 25 to 39 in good health. The sequenced sample consisted of blood. This chain's CDR3 is CASSHYRGDYGYTF. In nucleotides, the CDR3 is TGCGCCAGCAGCCACTACAGGGGGGACTATGGCTACACCTTC.